This T cell receptor beta chain was documented in a study of T cell repertoires in cytomegalovirus infection. General study results and limits: Public TCR beta family frequency separated CMV-and-HLA carriers, including in an independent cohort. HLA-C-restricted TCR beta clonotypes specific for CMV led the ex vivo response.

About this clonotype: Its target is unknown.

Trimming at V came to 7 bases and at J to 1 base, leaving 15 bases not matched to a gene. This CDR3 has 17 residues. Germline V lookup: CDR1 LNHDA, CDR2 SQIVND (reference sequence). One entry per CDR3 protein, called by TCRdb with MiXCR from the reads. The data hold hundreds of thousands of distinct CDR3 sequences, with approximately 29% observed a single time. The material was cultured CD8+ T cells from PBMCs, obtained from culture after CMV antigen stimulation. The V call is TRBV19, the J call TRBJ1-1; TRBD1 matches 7 bases. This sequence originates from a human donor in good health (CMV status not recorded). Some clones in this sample may be carry-over from other donors' samples. CDR3 sequence: CASTSGGRREKNTEAFF. The CDR3 DNA reads as TGTGCCAGTACCTCAGGGGGGCGAAGGGAGAAGAACACTGAAGCTTTCTTT.